The sequence of this T cell receptor beta chain was determined in a study of identical twins. This clonotype has only a few counts. V was trimmed by 5 bases and J by 4 bases, leaving 8 bases between them. The CDR3 loop spans 13 amino acids. Germline V gene data show CDR1 as KGHDR and CDR2 as SFDVKD. TCRdb called the 5' RACE reads again in MiXCR, with one record for every CDR3 protein. This sample has approximately 500,000 distinct CDR3 sequences; approximately 14% occur once, and the top ten carry around 0.4%. The same data also contributed to another study, on yellow fever vaccine responses in identical twins.

The chain links TRBV24-1 to TRBJ2-1; D remains ambiguous. Sequenced input: CD4+ T cells sorted from blood. This receptor was obtained from a woman between 18 and 29 years old in good health. The CDR3 DNA reads TGTGCCACCAGTGTCGCTAGTTACAATGAGCAGTTCTTC. This translates into CATSVASYNEQFF.